The sample holds a few counts of the clone carrying this TCR beta chain. The antigen remains unidentified. The data are from a study of blood T cells in healthy people across ages. The overall study: Per two T cells, about one barcoded beta molecule was captured through template switching.

Using a J-beta primer mix together with a sample-barcoded 5' primer, a second PCR was run for about 7 to 12 cycles. TCRdb redid the calling of the 5' RACE reads with MiXCR, one entry per CDR3 protein. The sample lists about 670,000 distinct CDR3 sequences, around 41% occurring once. Per germline, CDR1 LGHDT and CDR2 YNNKEL (reference sequence). CDR3 length equals 14 residues. Whole-study findings and limits: TCR beta diversity per million T cells fell roughly linearly with age.

The study drew donors from healthy Caucasian individuals in Russia aged 6 to 90. The authors drew approximately 10 milliliters of peripheral blood from each donor. The rearrangement joins TRBV3-1 to TRBJ2-4; D unresolved. The J call may be in error: the DNA end matches TRBJ2-7 better. Material for sequencing was blood. The source is a man older than 75 in good health. The CDR3 protein is CASSQGFQNYEQYF. The DNA for the CDR3 is TGTGCCAGCAGCCAAGGTTTCCAAAATTACGAGCAGTACTTC.